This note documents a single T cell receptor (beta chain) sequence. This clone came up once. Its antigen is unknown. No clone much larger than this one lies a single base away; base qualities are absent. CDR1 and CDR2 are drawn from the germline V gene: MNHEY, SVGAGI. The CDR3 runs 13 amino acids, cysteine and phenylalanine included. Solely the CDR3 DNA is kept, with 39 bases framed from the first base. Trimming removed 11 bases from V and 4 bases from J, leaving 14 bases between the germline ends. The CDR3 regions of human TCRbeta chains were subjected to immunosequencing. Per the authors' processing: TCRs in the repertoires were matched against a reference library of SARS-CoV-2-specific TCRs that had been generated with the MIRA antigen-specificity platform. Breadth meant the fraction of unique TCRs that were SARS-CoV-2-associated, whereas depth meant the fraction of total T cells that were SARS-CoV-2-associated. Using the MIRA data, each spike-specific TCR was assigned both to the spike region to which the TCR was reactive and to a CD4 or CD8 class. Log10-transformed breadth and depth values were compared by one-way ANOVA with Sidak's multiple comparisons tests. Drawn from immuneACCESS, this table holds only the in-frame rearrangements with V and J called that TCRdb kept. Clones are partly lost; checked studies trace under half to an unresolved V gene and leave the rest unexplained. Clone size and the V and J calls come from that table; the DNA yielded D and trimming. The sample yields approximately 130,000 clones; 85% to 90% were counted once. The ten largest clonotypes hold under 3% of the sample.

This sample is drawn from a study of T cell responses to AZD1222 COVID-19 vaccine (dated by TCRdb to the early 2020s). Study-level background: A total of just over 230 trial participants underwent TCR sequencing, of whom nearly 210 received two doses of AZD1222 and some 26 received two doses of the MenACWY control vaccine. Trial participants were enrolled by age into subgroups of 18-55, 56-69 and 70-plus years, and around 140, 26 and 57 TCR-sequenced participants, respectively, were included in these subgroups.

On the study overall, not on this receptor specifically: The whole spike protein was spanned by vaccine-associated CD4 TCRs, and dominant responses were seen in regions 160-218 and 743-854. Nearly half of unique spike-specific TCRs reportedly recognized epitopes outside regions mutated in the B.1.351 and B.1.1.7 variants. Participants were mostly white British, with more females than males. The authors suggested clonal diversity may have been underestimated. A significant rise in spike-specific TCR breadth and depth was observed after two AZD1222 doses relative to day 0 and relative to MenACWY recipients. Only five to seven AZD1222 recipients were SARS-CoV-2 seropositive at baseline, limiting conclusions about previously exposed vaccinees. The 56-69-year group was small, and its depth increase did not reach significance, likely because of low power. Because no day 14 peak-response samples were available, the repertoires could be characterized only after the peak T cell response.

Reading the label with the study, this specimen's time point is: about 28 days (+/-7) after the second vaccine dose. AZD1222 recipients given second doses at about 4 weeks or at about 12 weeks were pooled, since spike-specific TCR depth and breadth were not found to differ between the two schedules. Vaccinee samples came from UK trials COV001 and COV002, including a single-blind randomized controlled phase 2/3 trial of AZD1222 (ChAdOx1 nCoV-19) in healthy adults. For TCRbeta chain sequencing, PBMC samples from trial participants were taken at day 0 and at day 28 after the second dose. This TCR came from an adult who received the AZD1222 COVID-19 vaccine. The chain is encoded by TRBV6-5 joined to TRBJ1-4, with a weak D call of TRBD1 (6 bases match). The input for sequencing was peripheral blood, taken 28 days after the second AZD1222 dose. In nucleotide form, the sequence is TGTGCCGGGAGACAGGCCTTTAATGAAAAACTGTTTTTT. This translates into CAGRQAFNEKLFF.